These 9 T cell receptor beta chains share one sample of origin, sequenced in a study of cytomegalovirus exposure and HLA in healthy donors. Primers for the PCR totalled 60 Vbeta and 13 Jbeta. Generated by immunoSEQ multiplex PCR, the TCRdb table keeps only in-frame clones and is missing some. The table lists approximately 140,000 clones, around 72% of them singletons. Sample: PBMCs. The source of these receptors is a human donor in good health.

The chain uses TRBV29-1 and TRBJ2-2; D may be TRBD1 (7 bases). The germline CDR1 and CDR2 sequences are SQVTM and ANQGSEA. The CDR3 spans 12 residues. V shed 6 bases and J shed 5 bases, with 10 bases lying between them. CDR3 nucleotides: TGCAGCGTGGCAGGGGGGACCGGGGAGCTGTTTTTT. Its protein is CSVAGGTGELFF.

The chain joins TRBV7-9 to TRBJ2-3; 7 bases match TRBD1. The CDR3 has 17 amino acids. V was pared by 5 bases and J by 4 bases, with 15 bases of the junction left unmatched. The germline CDR1 and CDR2 sequences are SEHNR and FQNEAQ (reference sequence). For the CDR3, the DNA is TGTGCCAGCAGCCGCTTCGCCTTACAGGGGAGATCAGATACGCAGTATTTT. It specifies CASSRFALQGRSDTQYF.

The chain couples TRBV10-2 to TRBJ1-2, with TRBD1 matching 8 bases. Germline CDR1 and CDR2: WSHSY and SAAADI. V gave up 8 bases and J gave up 8 bases; unmatched junction bases: 10. This CDR3 region has 13 residues. The CDR3 protein is CASRGQGHEGYTF. CDR3 nucleotide sequence: TGCGCCAGCCGAGGACAGGGCCATGAAGGCTACACCTTC.

In this sample, this clone turned up once. The V gene is TRBV7-2, the J gene TRBJ1-2; D is uncertain. Germline loops: CDR1 SGHTA, CDR2 FQGNSA. The CDR3 consists of 13 residues. The V end was cut by 5 bases, the J end by 2 bases, with 9 bases between. In nucleotides, the CDR3 is TGTGCCAGCAGCCTACAGCAGAACTATGGCTACACCTTC. It codes for CASSLQQNYGYTF.

This chain uses TRBV11-2 with TRBJ2-2; D may be TRBD1 (5 bases). The CDR3 spans 16 residues. The V end lost 3 bases, the J end lost 0 bases, and 11 bases lay between the germline ends. Germline V lookup: CDR1 SGHAT, CDR2 FQNNGV. CDR3 amino acids: CASSLIGQTNTGELFF. The CDR3 coding sequence is TGTGCCAGCAGCTTGATTGGACAAACGAACACCGGGGAGCTGTTTTTT.

The chain couples TRBV27 to TRBJ2-1; 7 bases fit TRBD1. Germline V gives CDR1 MNHEY, CDR2 SMNVEV (reference sequence). CDR3 length equals 15 residues. The junction had 9 bases not matched to a gene; V was cut back by 6 bases and J by 4 bases. CDR3 nucleotide sequence: TGTGCCAGCAGGGGACGGGACAGCCATTACAATGAGCAGTTCTTC. Protein sequence: CASRGRDSHYNEQFF.

There are a few counts of this clone. V and J are TRBV5-4 and TRBJ2-7; 7 nucleotides line up with TRBD1. This CDR3 contains 16 residues. The germline V gene encodes CDR1 SGHNT and CDR2 YYREEE (reference sequence). J gave up 4 bases and V 4 bases, and 14 bases lay outside the gene matches. The CDR3 loop reads CASSPQIDRAAYEQYF. In nucleotides, the CDR3 is TGTGCCAGCAGCCCTCAAATAGACAGGGCGGCGTACGAGCAGTACTTC.

The chain has TRBV5-1 and TRBJ2-7, with D maybe TRBD2 (5 bases). Germline lookup yields CDR1 SGHRS and CDR2 YFSETQ. V gave up 4 bases and J gave up 1 base, with 6 bases separating them. The CDR3 extends over 12 amino acids. The CDR3 is CASSGGSYEQYF. CDR3 nucleotides: TGCGCCAGCAGCGGAGGATCCTACGAGCAGTACTTC.

The V call is TRBV6-6, the J call TRBJ1-3; D not resolved. Trimming stripped 4 bases from V and 2 bases from J, with 9 bases between. Germline V lookup: CDR1 MNHNY, CDR2 SVGAGI (reference sequence). CDR3 length equals 14 residues. In nucleotides, the CDR3 is TGTGCCAGCAGTTCTCCTCCTGCTGGAAACACCATATATTTT. Amino acids: CASSSPPAGNTIYF.